The 30 T cell receptor beta chains below were found in one sample sequenced in a study of Ad26.COV2.S vaccination and SARS-CoV-2 variants. Stated treatment: some 19 received Ad26.COV2.S at low or high dose, single or two shots; several received placebo; per-sample allocation not given. Collection of samples fell on day 63 after the first vaccine or placebo injection. Produced via immunoSEQ multiplex PCR; TCRdb's table is partial and in-frame only. The sample lists roughly 300,000 clones, 88% occurring once. Specimen: peripheral blood, collected in a trial of Ad26.COV2.S vaccine versus placebo. These receptors all stem from a person aged 18-65 years who received the Ad26.COV2.S COVID-19 vaccine or a placebo.

This chain links TRBV5-1 with TRBJ2-1; maybe TRBD1 (6 bases). Germline CDR1 SGHRS, CDR2 YFSETQ. CDR3 length: 16 amino acids. Trimming took 0 bases from V and 6 from J, leaving 16 bases between them. The CDR3: CASSLEVQGSGNEQFF. The CDR3 nucleotides read TGCGCCAGCAGCTTGGAGGTTCAGGGGTCGGGCAATGAGCAGTTCTTC.

The V gene is TRBV18, the J gene TRBJ1-2; D is undetermined. The CDR3 runs to 14 residues. V dropped 1 base and J dropped 4 bases, with 10 bases sitting between them. The germline CDR1 and CDR2 sequences are KGHSH and LQKENI. The CDR3 DNA is TGTGCCAGCTCACCACAGGGCCGGGGCTATGGCTACACCTTC. It encodes CASSPQGRGYGYTF.

The rearrangement links TRBV5-6 to TRBJ2-7; 9 bases match TRBD2. V gave up 4 bases and J gave up 9 bases; unmatched junction bases: 14. CDR1 is SGHDT and CDR2 is YYEEEE in the germline V gene. This CDR3 is built from 15 residues. CDR3 protein: CASSGGAGGALRQYF. In DNA, the CDR3 is TGTGCCAGCAGCGGCGGCGCGGGGGGGGCACTTAGGCAGTACTTC.

The chain has TRBV27 and TRBJ1-6; D uncertain. This CDR3 has 14 amino acids. V lost 6 bases to trimming and J lost 3 bases, with 9 bases between them. Germline-derived CDR1 and CDR2 are MNHEY and SMNVEV (reference sequence). CDR3 nucleotides: TGTGCCAGCAGGGTAGGGAACTATAATTCACCCCTCCACTTT. Translating gives CASRVGNYNSPLHF.

The CDR3 loop reads CASSQGQGGYYGYTF. The CDR3 nucleotides read TGTGCCAGCAGCCAGGGGCAGGGGGGGTACTATGGCTACACCTTC. The chain employs TRBV3-1 (or the pseudogene TRBV3-2) and TRBJ1-2; the match to TRBD1 covers 7 bases. The V and J ends lost 3 bases and 3 bases, in that order; junction bases with no gene match: 7. This CDR3 region has 15 residues. The V gene's germline CDR1 is LGHDT and CDR2 YNNKEL (reference sequence).

The rearrangement links TRBV4-2 to TRBJ2-2; D remains unclear. Germline V gives CDR1 LGHNA, CDR2 YNFKEQ. The CDR3 has 17 amino acids. V lost 3 bases and J lost 1, with 15 bases in between. The DNA of the CDR3 is TGTGCCAGCAGCCAGGCAGACTGGACCCGGAACACCGGGGAGCTGTTTTTT. Protein product: CASSQADWTRNTGELFF.

The chain combines TRBV24-1 with TRBJ1-2; D gene ambiguous. CDR1 and CDR2 (germline): KGHDR, SFDVKD. Deletions cut 3 bases from V and 5 bases from J, with 9 bases between. This CDR3 region has 13 residues. As DNA, the CDR3 is TGTGCCACCAGTGATCCAATGGGGTATGGCTACACCTTC. Encoded protein: CATSDPMGYGYTF.

The rearrangement links TRBV6-4 to TRBJ1-2; 10 nucleotides align to TRBD1. Germline lookup yields CDR1 MRHNA and CDR2 SNTAGT. V shed 5 bases, J shed 7 bases, and the junction held 4 bases outside the gene matches. This CDR3 is built from 13 residues. CDR3 coding DNA: TGTGCCAGCAGTAAAGACAGGGGGCTTGGCTACACCTTC. Translated: CASSKDRGLGYTF.

The chain recombines TRBV11-3 with TRBJ2-2; D not certain. CDR3 length: 14 residues. Germline V gives CDR1 SGHNT, CDR2 YENEEA. Trimming shortened V by 6 bases and J by 0 bases, and 8 bases separated the two germline ends. Here the CDR3 reads CASRLTANTGELFF. The DNA of the CDR3 is TGTGCCAGCAGGCTCACCGCGAACACCGGGGAGCTGTTTTTT.

J is TRBJ2-1 and V is TRBV12-3 or TRBV12-4; the D gene is possibly TRBD1 (6 bases). V lost 3 bases and J 12 bases, leaving 12 bases between the germline ends. CDR3 size: 12 residues. DNA of the CDR3: TGTGCCAGCAGTTTTAGAGGGACAAGGCAGTTCTTC. Translated: CASSFRGTRQFF.

The chain employs TRBV11-1 and TRBJ1-6; D is unclear. V was clipped by 5 bases and J by 10 bases, with 18 bases between them. Germline-derived CDR1 and CDR2 are SGHAT and FQDESV (reference sequence). The CDR3 is made up of 15 amino acids. For the CDR3, the DNA is TGTGCCAGCAGCCCCAGCGGAGAAGTCTCCTCACCCCTCCACTTT. Protein: CASSPSGEVSSPLHF.

The V gene is TRBV6-2 or TRBV6-3, the J gene TRBJ2-1; the match to TRBD2 covers 11 bases. J gave up 4 bases and V 6 bases, and 2 bases lay outside the gene matches. This CDR3 has 14 amino acids. Germline assignment: CDR1 MNHEY and CDR2 SVGEGT. CDR3 sequence reads: CASSPSGRYNEQFF. CDR3 nucleotides: TGTGCCAGCAGCCCTAGCGGGAGGTACAATGAGCAGTTCTTC.

The rearrangement uses TRBV7-9 and TRBJ2-7; TRBD1 matches at 7 bases. Germline V gives CDR1 SEHNR, CDR2 FQNEAQ (reference sequence). J lost 0 bases, V lost 5 bases, and 16 bases had no gene match. The CDR3 consists of 18 residues. CDR3 region: CASSLIPTAGGGSYEQYF. Here the CDR3 DNA reads TGTGCCAGCAGCCTTATCCCGACCGCAGGGGGTGGCTCCTACGAGCAGTACTTC.

The rearrangement links TRBV6-5 to TRBJ2-3, with 10 bases matching TRBD1. The J segment lost 5 bases and the V segment lost 5 bases, leaving 7 bases of the junction unmatched. CDR3 length: 15 residues. Looked up from germline, CDR1 is MNHEY and CDR2 is SVGAGI. CDR3 sequence: CASSQTRDRGDTQYF. The DNA for the CDR3 is TGTGCCAGCAGTCAGACTAGGGACAGGGGAGATACGCAGTATTTT.

V usage is TRBV9 and J usage is TRBJ1-1, with no clear D. The ends were cut back, 0 bases at V and 0 bases at J, with 9 bases in the middle. Germline V gives CDR1 SGDLS, CDR2 YYNGEE. The CDR3 spans 15 residues. The CDR3, as DNA: TGTGCCAGCAGCGTAGGAGGATCCATGAACACTGAAGCTTTCTTT. Translating it yields CASSVGGSMNTEAFF.

The V call is TRBV4-3, the J call TRBJ1-1; D unresolved. V was pared by 0 bases and J by 0 bases, with 8 bases between. The CDR3 has 15 amino acids. CDR1 and CDR2 from the germline V gene are LGHNA and YSLEER. CDR3 bases: TGCGCCAGCAGCCAAGACTTCGGAATGAACACTGAAGCTTTCTTT. It specifies CASSQDFGMNTEAFF.

The V and J genes are TRBV7-6 and TRBJ1-4; D is undetermined. CDR3 length: 13 residues. The germline V and J ends were trimmed by 1 base and 6 bases, with 6 bases remaining between them. CDR1 and CDR2 (germline): SGHVS, FNYEAQ. The CDR3 DNA follows: TGTGCCAGCAGCTTAGTTCTTGATGAAAAACTGTTTTTT. This sequence encodes CASSLVLDEKLFF.

The genes are TRBV7-9 and TRBJ1-2; 9 bases line up with TRBD1. The germline V gene has CDR1 SEHNR and CDR2 FQNEAQ (reference sequence). The length of the CDR3 is 15 residues. V shed 4 bases and J 4 bases; nucleotides not matched to a gene: 7. CDR3: CASSYGTGMSYGYTF. CDR3 DNA sequence: TGTGCCAGCAGCTATGGGACAGGGATGTCCTATGGCTACACCTTC.

The chain carries TRBV6-6 and TRBJ1-5, with TRBD1 matching over 8 bases. The V and J ends lost 6 bases and 7 bases, in that order; junction bases with no gene match: 8. The CDR3 is 14 amino acids. Germline V gene lookup returns CDR1 MNHNY and CDR2 SVGAGI (reference sequence). The CDR3 DNA reads as TGTGCCAGCAGCCGGACAGGGAATCGGCAGCCCCAGCATTTT. Residues: CASSRTGNRQPQHF.

This chain joins TRBV3-1 (or the pseudogene TRBV3-2) and TRBJ2-3; the D gene is possibly TRBD2 (6 bases). V gave up 8 bases and J gave up 2 bases, with 17 bases separating them. This CDR3 region has 15 residues. Looked up from germline, CDR1 is LGHDT and CDR2 is YNNKEL (reference sequence). The CDR3 DNA follows: TGTGCCAGCCAGGAGTGGGGGGAAATCACAGATACGCAGTATTTT. Translation: CASQEWGEITDTQYF.

This sequence joins TRBV4-2 and TRBJ2-5, with 9 positions matching TRBD2. With 4 bases clipped from V and 2 bases from J, the junction kept 8 bases outside the gene matches. The CDR3 runs 16 residues. The germline V gene has CDR1 LGHNA and CDR2 YNFKEQ. The CDR3 coding sequence is TGTGCCAGCAGCCCGTTTGCGGGGGGGTTACAAGAGACCCAGTACTTC. It encodes CASSPFAGGLQETQYF.

This sequence joins TRBV3-1 (or the pseudogene TRBV3-2) and TRBJ2-7, with 8 bases that match TRBD2. The germline V gene has CDR1 LGHDT and CDR2 YNNKEL (reference sequence). The ends lost 1 base at V and 3 bases at J; junction bases unmatched: 2. CDR3 length: 14 residues. The CDR3 loop is CASSQAGGRYEQYF. CDR3 sequence (DNA): TGTGCCAGCAGCCAAGCGGGGGGGCGCTACGAGCAGTACTTC.

The rearrangement joins TRBV7-2 to TRBJ2-3; D is possibly TRBD1 (6 bases). From germline, CDR1 is SGHTA and CDR2 FQGNSA. This CDR3 region has 16 residues. The V end lost 2 bases, the J end lost 5 bases, and 17 bases lay between the germline ends. CDR3: CASSLFPGVMVDTQYF. DNA for the CDR3: TGTGCCAGCAGCTTATTTCCAGGGGTGATGGTAGATACGCAGTATTTT.

The chain has TRBV30 and TRBJ2-5, with 10 bases identical to TRBD2. This CDR3 has 15 amino acids. In germline, CDR1 is GTSNPN, CDR2 SVGIG (reference sequence). J lost 4 bases, V lost 3 bases, and 8 bases had no gene match. Here the CDR3 reads CAWSPLAGGLETQYF. CDR3 nucleotides: TGTGCCTGGAGCCCTTTAGCGGGGGGCCTAGAGACCCAGTACTTC.

The chain carries TRBV7-9 and TRBJ2-7, with 7 bases that match TRBD2. CDR3 length: 15 residues. With 6 bases clipped from V and 2 bases from J, the junction kept 10 bases outside the gene matches. Germline CDR1 reads SEHNR; CDR2 reads FQNEAQ (reference sequence). CDR3 region: CASSGRGRDPYEQYF. The CDR3 DNA reads TGTGCCAGCAGTGGGAGGGGACGAGACCCCTACGAGCAGTACTTC.

This clone was seen just once. This rearrangement joins TRBV24-1 to TRBJ2-3; no reliable D call. The V gene's germline CDR1 is KGHDR and CDR2 SFDVKD. This CDR3 comprises 13 residues. V gave up 4 bases and J gave up 4 bases, with 8 bases separating them. In DNA, the CDR3 is TGTGCCACCAGTGACTTGAGCGCAGATACGCAGTATTTT. As protein: CATSDLSADTQYF.

The chain links TRBV4-3 to TRBJ1-1; D is ambiguous. The germline V and J ends were trimmed by 0 bases and 1 base, with 9 bases remaining between them. The length of the CDR3 is 15 residues. CDR1 is LGHNA and CDR2 is YSLEER in the germline V gene. CDR3 coding DNA: TGCGCCAGCAGCCAAGATGATGGGCAGAACACTGAAGCTTTCTTT. The encoded protein is CASSQDDGQNTEAFF.

The rearrangement links TRBV28 to TRBJ1-2; the match to TRBD1 covers 9 bases. Trimming cost V 4 bases and J 2 bases; bases outside gene matches: 2. Per germline, CDR1 MDHEN and CDR2 SYDVKM. The CDR3 sequence is 14 residues long. The CDR3 is CASSSGTGNYGYTF. The CDR3 DNA is TGTGCCAGCAGTTCGGGGACAGGGAACTATGGCTACACCTTC.

This clone was seen a few times. The V gene is TRBV6-5, the J gene TRBJ1-4, with TRBD1 matching 7 bases. V dropped 2 bases and J dropped 4; count of bases not matched to a gene: 1. This CDR3 is 14 amino acids long. Germline CDR1 reads MNHEY; CDR2 reads SVGAGI. The CDR3 loop is CASSYGTVNEKLFF. CDR3 DNA sequence: TGTGCCAGCAGTTACGGGACAGTTAATGAAAAACTGTTTTTT.

The chain recombines TRBV30 with TRBJ2-1; D is unclear. Trimming removed 3 bases from V and 1 base from J, with 10 bases in between. The CDR3 is 14 residues long. Per the germline V gene, CDR1 is GTSNPN and CDR2 is SVGIG (reference sequence). The chain's CDR3 is CAWRAAESYNEQFF. The CDR3 bases are TGTGCCTGGAGGGCGGCGGAATCCTACAATGAGCAGTTCTTC.